A selection of T cell receptor beta chains follows, all from one sample in a study of early T cells in non-severe SARS-CoV-2 infection. Via MiXCR, TCRdb re-called the 5' RACE reads, giving one row per CDR3 protein. The table shows tens of thousands of distinct CDR3 sequences, with roughly 10% occurring only once. Source material: whole blood. The receptors were sampled from an adult who was a healthcare worker with PCR-confirmed SARS-CoV-2 infection or an uninfected control (not recorded which). The CDR3 runs from the conserved cysteine through the conserved F or W. D genes are given only for firm matches. The size field is filled for only some rows; it gives once, few, many or a size class.

TRBJ2-7,TRBV19,.,.,TGTGCCAGTAGTTCAACCTACGAGCAGTACTTC,CASSSTYEQYF
TRBJ2-1,TRBV7-9,many,.,TGTGCCAGCAGTTTCTCAGGGCGCAATGAGCAGTTCTTC,CASSFSGRNEQFF
TRBJ1-1,TRBV27,medium-sized,.,TGTGCCACCCACACCTGGGGCGAACAGGGAAGCACTGAAGCTTTCTTT,CATHTWGEQGSTEAFF
TRBJ1-6,TRBV5-6,many,.,TGTGCCAGCAGCTTGTTCGGGGCGACGGCCCTCCACTTT,CASSLFGATALHF
TRBJ2-6,TRBV2,many,.,TGTGCCAGCAAGACTAGTGCTGGGGCCAACGTCCTGACTTTC,CASKTSAGANVLTF
TRBJ1-5,TRBV18,few,.,TGTGCCAGCTCCGAAGGGTATAGCAATCAGCCCCAGCATTTT,CASSEGYSNQPQHF
TRBJ2-2,TRBV29-1,.,TRBD2,TGCAGCGTTGTAATAGCGGGAAAGAACACCGGGGAGCTGTTTTTT,CSVVIAGKNTGELFF
TRBJ2-2,TRBV7-9,many,TRBD2,TGTGCCAGCAGAGGACTAGCGGGAGGGGCGAACACCGGGGAGCTGTTTTTT,CASRGLAGGANTGELFF
TRBJ2-3,TRBV19,many,TRBD2,TGTGCCAGTAGCACCACTAGCGGGAGGGCCACAGATACGCAGTATTTT,CASSTTSGRATDTQYF
TRBJ2-5,TRBV5-1,many,.,TGCGCCAGCAGCGCGGGGACAGAACAAGAGACCCAGTACTTC,CASSAGTEQETQYF
TRBJ2-5,TRBV7-2,many,.,TGTGCCAGCAGCTTAGACAGCGGCCAAGAGACCCAGTACTTC,CASSLDSGQETQYF
TRBJ1-6,TRBV12-3/TRBV12-4,many,.,TGTGCCAGCAGTTTGTCGGGACATTTATCACCCCTCCACTTT,CASSLSGHLSPLHF
TRBJ1-5,TRBV29-1,many,.,TGCAGCGTTTCAGGGCAGGGTCAGCCCCAGCATTTT,CSVSGQGQPQHF
TRBJ2-2,TRBV14,many,.,TGTGCCAGCAGCCAATTCAGGGTGGCCGGGGAGCTGTTTTTT,CASSQFRVAGELFF
TRBJ2-6,TRBV5-5,many,.,TGTGCCAGCAGCTTGAGGCTAGCTGGGGCCAACGTCCTGACTTTC,CASSLRLAGANVLTF
TRBJ2-1,TRBV29-1,many,.,TGCAGCGTTACCAGGACAGTCAATGAGCAGTTCTTC,CSVTRTVNEQFF
TRBJ2-3,TRBV7-9,many,TRBD2,TGTGCCAGCAGCTCGAGAGGACTAGCGGGAGGAAGAACAGATACGCAGTATTTT,CASSSRGLAGGRTDTQYF
TRBJ2-7,TRBV27,many,.,TGTGCCAGCAGTTTATTACCAGGACGGACCTACGAGCAGTACTTC,CASSLLPGRTYEQYF
TRBJ1-1,TRBV7-9,.,.,TGTGCCAGCAGCCCATACGGACAGCTAGGGCCCACTGAAGCTTTCTTT,CASSPYGQLGPTEAFF
TRBJ1-2,TRBV5-6,many,.,TGTGCCAGCACCGTGTGGGCAAACTATGGCTACACCTTC,CASTVWANYGYTF
TRBJ2-1,TRBV2,.,.,TGTGCCAGCAGTGAAGCGCGAGGGGAGCAGTTCTTC,CASSEARGEQFF
TRBJ1-4,TRBV10-2,.,TRBD1,TGCGCCAGCAGATCCGGGACAGGGGGTGAAAAACTGTTTTTT,CASRSGTGGEKLFF
TRBJ2-1,TRBV2,.,.,TGTGCCAGCGGGTTGATCAATGAGCAGTTCTTC,CASGLINEQFF
TRBJ2-5,TRBV10-1,few,.,TGCGCCTCCGTCGGACTCCAAGAGACCCAGTACTTC,CASVGLQETQYF
TRBJ2-7,TRBV2,few,.,TGTGCCAGCAGTGGGACAGAGGGAAGGGTCGAGCAGTACTTC,CASSGTEGRVEQYF
TRBJ1-1,TRBV19,.,TRBD1,TGTGCCACGGACAGGGGAAAGAACACTGAAGCTTTCTTT,CATDRGKNTEAFF
TRBJ2-7,TRBV29-1,many,.,TGCAGCGTTGAAGATGCAGGGCCTCCTTACGAGCAGTACTTC,CSVEDAGPPYEQYF
TRBJ1-6,TRBV19,few,.,TGTGCCAGTAGTACCCGGAGCACGAATTCACCCCTCCACTTT,CASSTRSTNSPLHF
TRBJ1-4,TRBV9,few,.,TGTGCCAGCAGCGTATCTCCCCGACGGGATGAAAAACTGTTTTTT,CASSVSPRRDEKLFF
TRBJ2-1,TRBV20-1,many,.,TGCAGTGCTAGAGATCGGCGGCTTGGGGGTGAGCAGTTCTTC,CSARDRRLGGEQFF
TRBJ2-1,TRBV19,few,TRBD2,TGTGCCAGTAGTATACGGGCGGGAGGGAACAATGAGCAGTTCTTC,CASSIRAGGNNEQFF
TRBJ2-1,TRBV6-2/TRBV6-3,many,.,TGTGCCAGCAGTTACTCGAAAGGGGGCGGGGACAATGAGCAGTTCTTC,CASSYSKGGGDNEQFF
TRBJ2-7,TRBV20-1,few,TRBD2,TGCAGTGCTAGCCCGGGACTAGCGGGGGTCTCCTACGAGCAGTACTTC,CSASPGLAGVSYEQYF
TRBJ2-1,TRBV9,few,TRBD2,TGTGCCAGCAGCGTAGGACTAGCGGGACACTACTCCTACAATGAGCAGTTCTTC,CASSVGLAGHYSYNEQFF
TRBJ2-7,TRBV6-2/TRBV6-3,few,TRBD2,TGTGCCGGCGGACTAGCGGGAGTCGAGCAGTACTTC,CAGGLAGVEQYF
TRBJ2-1,TRBV7-2,many,.,TGTGCCAGCAGCTTAAGTGCAGGGCCCAATGAGCAGTTCTTC,CASSLSAGPNEQFF
TRBJ2-2,TRBV10-3,.,.,TGTGCCATCAGTCCAACAGGGTCAGGGACCGGGGAGCTGTTTTTT,CAISPTGSGTGELFF
TRBJ1-2,TRBV29-1,.,.,TGCAGCGTTGCTGCAGGGACCTATGGCTACACCTTC,CSVAAGTYGYTF
TRBJ2-6,TRBV6-2/TRBV6-3,many,TRBD1,TGTGCCAGCAGTCCCAGGGGGCGTGGGGCCAACGTCCTGACTTTC,CASSPRGRGANVLTF
TRBJ2-3,TRBV19,few,TRBD1,TGTGCCAGTAGTGTTGGGACAGGGGCCAGCACAGATACGCAGTATTTT,CASSVGTGASTDTQYF
TRBJ1-1,TRBV19,few,.,TGTGCCAGTAGTATCTGGGGGAGGGAAGCTTTCTTT,CASSIWGREAFF
TRBJ1-2,TRBV12-3/TRBV12-4,few,TRBD1,TGTGCCAGCAGTTTTTGGGACAGTGGAGGGGGTTACTATGGCTACACCTTC,CASSFWDSGGGYYGYTF
TRBJ2-3,TRBV28,few,.,TGTGCCAGCAGTTTTACAGGCGCTATTGCTAGCACAGATACGCAGTATTTT,CASSFTGAIASTDTQYF
TRBJ1-4,TRBV12-3/TRBV12-4,many,.,TGTGCCAGCAGTTTAGCGGAGGCTGAAAAACTGTTTTTT,CASSLAEAEKLFF
TRBJ1-4,TRBV7-9,many,TRBD1,TGTGCCAGCAGCTACGGACAGGGATTGCGTGAAAAACTGTTTTTT,CASSYGQGLREKLFF
TRBJ2-3,TRBV5-1,many,TRBD2,TGCGCCAGCAGCTGGGCAGCGGGAGGGCCGGATACGCAGTATTTT,CASSWAAGGPDTQYF
TRBJ1-2,TRBV12-3/TRBV12-4,many,.,TGTGCCAGCAGTAGCACCGGGATCCACTATGGCTACACCTTC,CASSSTGIHYGYTF
TRBJ2-7,TRBV20-1,many,TRBD2,TGCAGTGCTGCCCGAACTAGCGGCACTCCCAGACCGTACGAGCAGTACTTC,CSAARTSGTPRPYEQYF
TRBJ2-7,TRBV7-2,many,.,TGTGCCAGCAGTTTAACCGCCTACGAGCAGTACTTC,CASSLTAYEQYF
TRBJ1-4,TRBV5-5,many,TRBD1,TGTGCCAGCAGCCCAGGGACAGGGGGCTTTACTGAAAAACTGTTTTTT,CASSPGTGGFTEKLFF